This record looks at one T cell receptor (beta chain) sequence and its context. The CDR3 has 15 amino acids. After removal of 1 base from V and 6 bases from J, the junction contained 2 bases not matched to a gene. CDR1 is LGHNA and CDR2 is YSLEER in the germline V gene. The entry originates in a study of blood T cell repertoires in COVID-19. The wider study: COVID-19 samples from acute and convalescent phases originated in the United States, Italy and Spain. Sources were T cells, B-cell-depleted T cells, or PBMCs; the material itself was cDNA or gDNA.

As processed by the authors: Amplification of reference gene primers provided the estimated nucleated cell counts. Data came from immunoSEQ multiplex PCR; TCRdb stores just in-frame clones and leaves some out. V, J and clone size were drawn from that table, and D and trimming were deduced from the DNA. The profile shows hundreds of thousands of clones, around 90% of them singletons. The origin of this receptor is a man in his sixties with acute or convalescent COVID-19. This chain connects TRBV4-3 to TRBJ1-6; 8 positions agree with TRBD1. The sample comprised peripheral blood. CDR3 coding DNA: TGCGCCAGCAGCCAAGGGACAGGGCCTAATTCACCCCTCCACTTT. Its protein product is CASSQGTGPNSPLHF.